The present T cell receptor beta chain was sequenced within a study of metastatic and nonmetastatic thyroid tumors (dated by TCRdb to the early 2020s). At the level of the whole study: For patients with malignant and with benign thyroid disease, the researchers compared repertoires between peripheral blood samples and tumor or nodule tissue samples. On the study overall, not on this receptor specifically: TCR beta diversity was reported as significantly higher in malignant tumors than in benign nodules, in both blood and tumor samples.

No patient had received any treatment before thyroid surgery. Patient clinical samples collected from about 2012 to 2018 were retrospectively analysed using T-cell receptor beta sequencing. The germline V gene (reference sequence) gives CDR1 as SEHNR and CDR2 as FQNEAQ. Compared with germline, V lacks 5 bases and J lacks 9 bases; bases without a gene match: 13. From cysteine to phenylalanine, the CDR3 is 15 amino acids long. Kept here is only the CDR3 DNA, which spans 45 bases and is read in frame from base 1. This clone was seen ten or more times. No antigen is known for it. There are no base qualities to consult, and no much larger clone falls within one base. Libraries were built with PCR. The run used an Illumina HiSeq 4000. The TCR beta-chain CDR3 region of each patient was profiled by high-throughput sequencing. For the original study's pipeline: CDR3 differences across clinicopathological groups were used to build a classifier for discriminating distant-metastatic papillary thyroid cancer patients. To measure repertoire diversity the researchers used the Shannon index, while the Morisita-Horn index served to gauge how similar the tumor and blood repertoires were. TCRdb reprocessing: public reads trimmed at Q25 with fastp, clones called with MiXCR, in-frame beta chains kept. TCRdb, rather than the study authors, made the V and J calls. This sample is represented by 15,000 to 20,000 clones; about 30% of them were singletons. Jointly, the top ten make up over 10% of the sample.

The material sequenced was tumor tissue. The rearranged segments are TRBV7-9 and TRBJ1-5, with TRBD1 matching 7 junction bases. The clonotype was recovered from a male donor with papillary thyroid cancer or a benign thyroid nodule (not recorded which). Some clones in this sample may be carry-over from other donors' samples. The CDR3 reads CASSPVGGGPTPQHF. The sequenced DNA is TGTGCCAGCAGCCCGGTTGGAGGGGGCCCTACGCCCCAGCATTTT.